Listed below are T cell receptor beta chains from one sample, sequenced in a study of T-cell reconstitution after alpha-beta-depleted transplantation in children. From the PCR reads, TCRdb called clonotypes with MiXCR, one entry per CDR3 protein. The table has roughly 590,000 distinct CDR3 sequences, 16% seen once. This specimen was PBMCs from the stem cell graft donor, taken from the stem cell graft. Receptor source: a human donor who donated a stem cell graft to a child with acute myeloid leukemia. Each CDR3 is given with its conserved first and last residue. D genes are given only for firm matches. Expanded clones get a size class; other rows say once, few or many, or leave the size out.

v_call: TRBV7-2; j_call: TRBJ2-7; clone_size: many; cdr3_length: 14; d_call: .; cdr3_nt: TGTGCCAGCAGCCTAGGACGGACCAGCTACGAGCAGTACTTC; cdr3_aa: CASSLGRTSYEQYF
v_call: TRBV5-5; j_call: TRBJ1-6; clone_size: many; cdr3_length: 15; d_call: TRBD1; cdr3_nt: TGTGCCAGCAGACGGGACAGGGGGCGGGAATCACCCCTCCACTTT; cdr3_aa: CASRRDRGRESPLHF
v_call: TRBV6-1; j_call: TRBJ1-2; clone_size: .; cdr3_length: 13; d_call: .; cdr3_nt: TGTGCCAGCAGAGCAACAGGGTTATATGGCTACACCTTC; cdr3_aa: CASRATGLYGYTF
v_call: TRBV15; j_call: TRBJ1-4; clone_size: few; cdr3_length: 16; d_call: .; cdr3_nt: TGTGCCACCAGCAGAGACGGTGGTGCAACTAATGAAAAACTGTTTTTT; cdr3_aa: CATSRDGGATNEKLFF
v_call: TRBV3-1; j_call: TRBJ2-1; clone_size: .; cdr3_length: 17; d_call: TRBD2; cdr3_nt: TGTGCCAGCACCCGTGGGACTAGCGGGGACATCTACAATGAGCAGTTCTTC; cdr3_aa: CASTRGTSGDIYNEQFF
v_call: TRBV7-2; j_call: TRBJ2-3; clone_size: .; cdr3_length: 11; d_call: .; cdr3_nt: TGTGCCAGCAGCTTTAGCTACAGGTTGATTTTT; cdr3_aa: CASSFSYRLIF
v_call: TRBV20-1; j_call: TRBJ2-5; clone_size: many; cdr3_length: 12; d_call: TRBD1; cdr3_nt: TGCAGTGCAGGGACAGCTCAAGAGACCCAGTACTTC; cdr3_aa: CSAGTAQETQYF
v_call: TRBV3-1; j_call: TRBJ1-6; clone_size: .; cdr3_length: 15; d_call: .; cdr3_nt: TGTGCCAGCAGCCAAGAAACGGGGTGGAATTCACCCCTCCACTTT; cdr3_aa: CASSQETGWNSPLHF
v_call: TRBV29-1; j_call: TRBJ1-2; clone_size: many; cdr3_length: 13; d_call: .; cdr3_nt: TGCAGCGTGCCCCGGGACACCACCTATGGCTACACCTTC; cdr3_aa: CSVPRDTTYGYTF
v_call: TRBV5-6; j_call: TRBJ2-5; clone_size: few; cdr3_length: 18; d_call: TRBD1; cdr3_nt: TGTGCCAGCAGCTTGGGACAGGGGAGCGGGTGGAGACAAGAGACCCAGTACTTC; cdr3_aa: CASSLGQGSGWRQETQYF
v_call: TRBV5-5; j_call: TRBJ1-4; clone_size: few; cdr3_length: 14; d_call: TRBD1; cdr3_nt: TGTGCCAGCACCTCAGGGGGGTTTGTGGAAAAACTGTTTTTT; cdr3_aa: CASTSGGFVEKLFF
v_call: TRBV13; j_call: TRBJ2-5; clone_size: few; cdr3_length: 15; d_call: TRBD2; cdr3_nt: TGTGCCAGCAGTGTCCGGGGGGGAGTGGAGGAGACCCAGTACTTC; cdr3_aa: CASSVRGGVEETQYF
v_call: TRBV20-1; j_call: TRBJ1-2; clone_size: many; cdr3_length: 13; d_call: .; cdr3_nt: TGCAGTGCCAGGCACTCGGTGGACTATGGCTACACCTTC; cdr3_aa: CSARHSVDYGYTF
v_call: TRBV12-3/TRBV12-4; j_call: TRBJ1-4; clone_size: .; cdr3_length: 16; d_call: TRBD1; cdr3_nt: TGTGCCAGCAGTTTATACCCGGGACAGGGGCTGATTGAACTGTTTTTT; cdr3_aa: CASSLYPGQGLIELFF
v_call: TRBV10-3; j_call: TRBJ1-1; clone_size: many; cdr3_length: 14; d_call: .; cdr3_nt: TGTGCCATCAGTGAGGTGGGACAGAACACTGAAGCTTTCTTT; cdr3_aa: CAISEVGQNTEAFF
v_call: TRBV10-2; j_call: TRBJ1-2; clone_size: few; cdr3_length: 12; d_call: .; cdr3_nt: TGCGCCAGCAGCGAGAGCTCCTATGGCTACACCTTC; cdr3_aa: CASSESSYGYTF
v_call: TRBV20-1; j_call: TRBJ2-7; clone_size: few; cdr3_length: 17; d_call: TRBD2; cdr3_nt: TGCAGTGCTAGACACGGACTAGCGGACCAGCACTCCTACGAGCAGTACTTC; cdr3_aa: CSARHGLADQHSYEQYF